The TCR beta chain under discussion was sequenced for a study of PD-1 blockade in classical Hodgkin lymphoma. Profiling relied on immunoSEQ multiplex PCR, and the TCRdb table lists in-frame clones only, not all of them. This sample carries fewer than 15,000 clones, roughly 78% of them seen once, and the ten largest clones take roughly 22%. Study-wide results and limits: Underlying causes for the observed repertoire differences were not defined, possibly disease activity or prior therapy. CD4+ but not CD8+ TCR diversity rose significantly by C4D1. Baseline diversity resembling that of newly diagnosed patients was seen in complete responders.

Note on this clone: Its antigen is as yet unknown.

This CDR3 has 14 residues. Looked up from germline, CDR1 is MNHNY and CDR2 is SVGAGI (reference sequence). V lost 7 bases and J 0 bases, leaving 12 bases between the germline ends. Exposure to brentuximab vedotin varied, and each patient had relapsed following autologous stem cell transplantation. The chain employs TRBV6-6 and TRBJ1-2; no clear D. This sequence was found in a human donor with classical Hodgkin lymphoma. The sample consisted of peripheral blood mononuclear cells (PBMCs), taken at baseline. CDR3 protein: CASNPGFSNYGYTF. The CDR3 DNA reads TGTGCCAGCAATCCGGGATTTTCTAACTATGGCTACACCTTC.